This T cell receptor (beta chain) was captured by sequencing in a study of blood T cell repertoires in COVID-19. Overall study context: COVID-19 samples, acute and convalescent, were from the United States, Italy and Spain. In each case, the material was cDNA or gDNA derived from T cells, B-cell-depleted T cells, or PBMCs.

The ends lost 10 bases at V and 5 bases at J; junction bases unmatched: 12. The CDR3 loop spans 14 amino acids. CDR1 is LNHDA, CDR2 SQIVND, per germline (reference sequence). Under the authors' procedure: It was from reference gene primer amplification that nucleated cell counts were estimated. The data were produced by immunoSEQ multiplex PCR, yet TCRdb's version contains in-frame clones alone and is incomplete. V and J calls and clone size follow that table, whereas D and trimming were derived from the DNA. The sample consists of some 250,000 clones, about 83% of them appearing once. The V call is TRBV19, the J call TRBJ2-5, with 8 positions matching TRBD1. The sample taken for sequencing was peripheral blood. The TCR comes from a man aged 35-49 years with active or convalescent COVID-19. CDR3 nucleotides: TGTGCCACCCGCTCTGGCAGGGGGCCGGAGACCCAGTACTTC. It encodes CATRSGRGPETQYF.